Listed here is a single T cell receptor beta chain. Its antigen is still unknown. This sample's time point: before natalizumab initiation. Prior interferon beta treatment was universal, and the PML patients were all female. These data originate in a study of multiple sclerosis patients with progressive multifocal leukoencephalopathy. Study-level points and caveats: In most PML patients, TRB repertoires appeared less diverse by entropy.

The CDR3 contains 17 residues. The assay was run at survey level. Every PCR reaction included synthetic inline CDR3 controls for all V-J pairings. TCRdb keeps only in-frame clones here, not all; method: immunoSEQ multiplex PCR. Of about 30,000 clones in the sample, approximately 92% were seen once. The sample consisted of PBMCs. The clonotype originates from a man aged 30 to 45 with multiple sclerosis. This chain uses TRBV21-1 with TRBJ2-5; TRBD2, the table's D call, lacks a check against the DNA. TRBV21-1 is tagged as a pseudogene. The CDR3 protein is CASSTHRLAGSQETQYF. DNA of the CDR3: TGTGCCAGCAGCACCCACCGACTAGCGGGATCCCAAGAGACCCAGTACTTC.